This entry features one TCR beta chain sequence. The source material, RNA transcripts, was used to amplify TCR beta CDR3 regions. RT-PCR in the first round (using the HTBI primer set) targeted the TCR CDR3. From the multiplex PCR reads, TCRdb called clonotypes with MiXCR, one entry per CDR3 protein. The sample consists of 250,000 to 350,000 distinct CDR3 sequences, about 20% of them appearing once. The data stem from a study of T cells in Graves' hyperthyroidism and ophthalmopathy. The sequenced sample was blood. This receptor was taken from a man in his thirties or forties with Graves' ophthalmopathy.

This CDR3 reads CASRTEWTGYTDTQYF. DNA for the CDR3: TGTGCCAGCAGGACTGAATGGACAGGGTATACAGATACGCAGTATTTT. V gene TRBV6-1 combines with J gene TRBJ2-3; 8 bases are shared with TRBD1. The CDR3 sequence is 16 residues long. The germline V gene encodes CDR1 MNHNS and CDR2 SASEGT. V lost 6 bases to trimming and J lost 3 bases; unmatched junction nucleotides: 11.